Sequencing of this T cell receptor beta chain was carried out in a study of OX40 agonist ivuxolimab in advanced cancers. Study context: Patients treated during dose escalation were battling hepatocellular carcinoma, melanoma, renal cell or head and neck cancer. Study results and caveats: Some of the nonresponding patients also showed low levels of normalized T-cell clonal expansion.

TCRdb's table, derived via immunoSEQ multiplex PCR, lists solely in-frame clones and lacks some. The sample has 20,000 to 25,000 clones, approximately 90% seen once. Excluded were patients having autoimmune disease history or systemic immunosuppression. On cycle 4 day 1 and cycle 7 day 1, as well as at baseline, blood was sampled. Worth noting for this clone: No antigen is known for it.

This clonotype originated in an adult with an advanced solid tumor such as melanoma, head and neck, liver or kidney cancer. The specimen comprised CD4+ or CD8+ T cells sorted from blood, sampled in a trial of the OX40 agonist ivuxolimab.

The CDR3 spells CASSQDPGMNTEAFF. Written as DNA, the CDR3 is TGCGCCAGCAGCCAAGATCCTGGAATGAACACTGAAGCTTTCTTT. V and J are TRBV4-1 and TRBJ1-1; D not certain. CDR1 and CDR2 (germline): MGHRA, YSYEKL. V was cut by 0 bases and J by 0 bases, with 8 bases left in between. This CDR3 region has 15 residues.